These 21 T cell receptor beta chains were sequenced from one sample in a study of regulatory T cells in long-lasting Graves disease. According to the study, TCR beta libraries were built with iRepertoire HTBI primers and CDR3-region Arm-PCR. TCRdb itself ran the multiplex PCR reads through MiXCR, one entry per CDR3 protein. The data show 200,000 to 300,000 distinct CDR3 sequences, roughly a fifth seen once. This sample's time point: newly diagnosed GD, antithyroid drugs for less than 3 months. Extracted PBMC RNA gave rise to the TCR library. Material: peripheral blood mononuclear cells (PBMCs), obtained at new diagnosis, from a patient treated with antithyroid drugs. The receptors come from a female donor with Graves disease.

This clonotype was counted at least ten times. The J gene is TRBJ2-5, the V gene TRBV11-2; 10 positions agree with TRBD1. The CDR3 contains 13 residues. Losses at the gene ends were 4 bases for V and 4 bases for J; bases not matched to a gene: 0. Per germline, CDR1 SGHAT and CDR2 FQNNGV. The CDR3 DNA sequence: TGTGCCAGCAGCTGGGACAGGGGAGAGACCCAGTACTTC. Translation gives CASSWDRGETQYF.

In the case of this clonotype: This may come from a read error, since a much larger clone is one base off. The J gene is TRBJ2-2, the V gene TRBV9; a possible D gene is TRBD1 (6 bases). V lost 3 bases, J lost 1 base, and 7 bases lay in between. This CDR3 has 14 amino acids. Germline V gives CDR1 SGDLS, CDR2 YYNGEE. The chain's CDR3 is CASSGGQNTGELFF. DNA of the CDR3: TGTGCCAGCAGCGGGGGACAGAACACCGGGGAGCTGTTTTTT.

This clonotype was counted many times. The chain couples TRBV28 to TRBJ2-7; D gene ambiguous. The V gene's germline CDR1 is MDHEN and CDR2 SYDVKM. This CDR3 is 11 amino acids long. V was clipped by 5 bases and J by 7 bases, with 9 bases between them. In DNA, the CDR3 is TGTGCCAGCAGTCCTTATGGGGAGCAGTACTTC. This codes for CASSPYGEQYF.

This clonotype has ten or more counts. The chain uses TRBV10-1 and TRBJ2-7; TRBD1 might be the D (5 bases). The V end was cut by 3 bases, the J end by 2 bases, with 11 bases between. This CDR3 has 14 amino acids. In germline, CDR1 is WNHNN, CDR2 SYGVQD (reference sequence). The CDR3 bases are TGCGCCAGCAGTGAAGAGGACATAGCCTACGAGCAGTACTTC. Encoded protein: CASSEEDIAYEQYF.

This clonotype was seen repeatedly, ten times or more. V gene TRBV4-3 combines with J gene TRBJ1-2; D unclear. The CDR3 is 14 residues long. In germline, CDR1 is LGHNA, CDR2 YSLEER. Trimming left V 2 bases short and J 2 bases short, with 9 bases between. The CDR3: CASSQYSANYGYTF. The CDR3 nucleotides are TGCGCCAGCAGCCAATACTCAGCGAACTATGGCTACACCTTC.

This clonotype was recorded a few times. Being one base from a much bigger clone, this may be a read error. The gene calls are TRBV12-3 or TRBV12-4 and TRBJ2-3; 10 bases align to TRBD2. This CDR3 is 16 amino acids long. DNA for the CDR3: TGTGCCAGCAGTACCCTAGCGGGAGACCGCACAGATACGCAGTGTTTT. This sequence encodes CASSTLAGDRTDTQCF.

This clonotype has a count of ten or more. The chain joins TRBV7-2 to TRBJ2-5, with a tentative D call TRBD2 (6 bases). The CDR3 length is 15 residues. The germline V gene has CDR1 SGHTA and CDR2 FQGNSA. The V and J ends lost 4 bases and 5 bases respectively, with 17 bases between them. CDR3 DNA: TGTGCCAGCAGCTCATCTAGCGCGCAGAGGGAGACCCAGTACTTC. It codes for CASSSSSAQRETQYF.

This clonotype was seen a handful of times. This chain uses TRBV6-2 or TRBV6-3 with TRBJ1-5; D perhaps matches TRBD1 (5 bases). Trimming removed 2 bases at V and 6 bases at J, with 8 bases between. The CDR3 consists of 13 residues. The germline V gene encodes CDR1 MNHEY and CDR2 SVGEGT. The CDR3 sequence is CASSYGTGQPQHF. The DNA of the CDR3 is TGTGCCAGCAGTTACGGGACGGGTCAGCCCCAGCATTTT.

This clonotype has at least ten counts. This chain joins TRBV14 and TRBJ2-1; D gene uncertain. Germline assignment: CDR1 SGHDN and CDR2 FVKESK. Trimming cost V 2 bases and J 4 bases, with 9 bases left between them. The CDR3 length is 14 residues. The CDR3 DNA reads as TGTGCCAGCAGCCAACTGGGCAGATACAATGAGCAGTTCTTC. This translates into CASSQLGRYNEQFF.

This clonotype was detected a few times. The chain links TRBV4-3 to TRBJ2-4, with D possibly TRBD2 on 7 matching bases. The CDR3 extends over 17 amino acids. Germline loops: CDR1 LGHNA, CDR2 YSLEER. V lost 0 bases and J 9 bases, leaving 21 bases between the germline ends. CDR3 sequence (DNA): TGCGCCAGCAGCCAAGATGCTTGGGTTGGGGGGGGCGGCATTCAGTACTTC. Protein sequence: CASSQDAWVGGGGIQYF.

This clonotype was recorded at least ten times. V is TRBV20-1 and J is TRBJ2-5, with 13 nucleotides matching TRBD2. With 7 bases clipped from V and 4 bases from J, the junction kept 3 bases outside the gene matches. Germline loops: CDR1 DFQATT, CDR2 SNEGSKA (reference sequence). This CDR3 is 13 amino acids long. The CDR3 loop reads CSVGTSGIETQYF. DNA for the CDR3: TGCAGTGTAGGGACTAGCGGGATAGAGACCCAGTACTTC.

The DNA of the CDR3 is TGTGCCAGCAGCTTAGAACGGGGGGGTAACAATGAGCAGTTCTTC. The encoded protein is CASSLERGGNNEQFF. V gene TRBV7-2 combines with J gene TRBJ2-1, with 8 bases matching TRBD2. There are 15 residues in the CDR3. Losses at the gene ends were 1 base for V and 5 bases for J; bases not matched to a gene: 4. Germline assignment: CDR1 SGHTA and CDR2 FQGNSA.

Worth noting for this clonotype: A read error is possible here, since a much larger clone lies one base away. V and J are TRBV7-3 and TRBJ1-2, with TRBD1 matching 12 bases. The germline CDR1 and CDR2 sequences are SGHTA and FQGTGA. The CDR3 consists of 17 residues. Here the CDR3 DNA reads TGTGCCGGCAGCCGAGAGATGGGACAGGGGGCTTACCAGGGCTACACCTTC. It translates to CAGSREMGQGAYQGYTF.

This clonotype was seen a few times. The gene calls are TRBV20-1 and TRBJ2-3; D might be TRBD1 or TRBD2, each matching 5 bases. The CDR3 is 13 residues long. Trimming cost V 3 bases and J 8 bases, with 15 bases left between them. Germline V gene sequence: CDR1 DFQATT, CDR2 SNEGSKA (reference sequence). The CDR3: CSARGPTVGTQYF. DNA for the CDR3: TGCAGTGCTAGGGGACCCACCGTGGGTACGCAGTATTTT.

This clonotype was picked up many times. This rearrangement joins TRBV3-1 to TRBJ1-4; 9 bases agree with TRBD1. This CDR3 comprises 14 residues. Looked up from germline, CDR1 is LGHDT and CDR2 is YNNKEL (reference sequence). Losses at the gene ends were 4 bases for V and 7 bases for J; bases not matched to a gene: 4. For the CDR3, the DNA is TGTGCCAGCAGCCCCGGGACAGGGAGTGAAAAACTGTTTTTT. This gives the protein CASSPGTGSEKLFF. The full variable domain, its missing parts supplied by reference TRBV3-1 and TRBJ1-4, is DTAVSQTPKYLVTQMGNDKSIKCEQNLGHDTMYWYKQDSKKFLKIMFSYNNKELIINETVPNRFSPKSPDKAHLNLHINSLELGDSAVYFCASSPGTGSEKLFFGSGTQLSVL.

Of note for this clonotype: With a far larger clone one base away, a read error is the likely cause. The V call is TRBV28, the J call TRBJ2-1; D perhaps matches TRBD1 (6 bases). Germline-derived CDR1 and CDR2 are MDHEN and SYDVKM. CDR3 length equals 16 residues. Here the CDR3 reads CASSQVGASIYNEQLF. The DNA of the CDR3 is TGTGCCAGCAGCCAAGTGGGGGCCTCCATATACAATGAGCAGCTCTTC.

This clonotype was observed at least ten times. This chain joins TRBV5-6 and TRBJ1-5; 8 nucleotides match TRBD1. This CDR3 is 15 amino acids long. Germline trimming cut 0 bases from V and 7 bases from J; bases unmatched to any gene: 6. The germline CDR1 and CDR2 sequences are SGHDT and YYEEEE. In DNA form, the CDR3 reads TGTGCCAGCAGCTTGGCGCAGGGGGCTTGGCAGCCCCAGCATTTT. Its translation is CASSLAQGAWQPQHF. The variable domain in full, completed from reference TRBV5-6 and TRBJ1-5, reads DAGVTQSPTHLIKTRGQQVTLRCSPKSGHDTVSWYQQALGQGPQFIFQYYEEEERQRGNFPDRFSGHQFPNYSSELNVNALLLGDSALYLCASSLAQGAWQPQHFGDGTRLSIL.

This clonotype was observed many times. The CDR3 sequence is CASSGRGGGGYTF. CDR3 nucleotide sequence: TGTGCCAGCTCAGGCAGGGGCGGTGGTGGCTACACCTTC. The chain employs TRBV6-1 and TRBJ1-2, with a tentative D call TRBD1 (6 bases). Trimming removed 8 bases at V and 7 bases at J, with 17 bases between. Germline V gene data show CDR1 as MNHNS and CDR2 as SASEGT. The CDR3 runs to 13 residues.

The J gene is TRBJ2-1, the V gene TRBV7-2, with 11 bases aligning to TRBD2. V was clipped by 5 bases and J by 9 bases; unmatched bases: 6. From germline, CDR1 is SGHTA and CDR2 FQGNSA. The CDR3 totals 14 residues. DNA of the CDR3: TGTGCCAGCAGCAAGACTAGCGGGGAGCGTGAGCAGTTCTTC. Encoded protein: CASSKTSGEREQFF. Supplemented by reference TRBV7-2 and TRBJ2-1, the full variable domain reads GAGVSQSPSNKVTEKGKDVELRCDPISGHTALYWYRQSLGQGLEFLIYFQGNSAPDKSGLPSDRFSAERTGGSVSTLTIQRTQQEDSAVYLCASSKTSGEREQFFGPGTRLTVL.

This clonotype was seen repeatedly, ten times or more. The CDR3 loop is CASSRGLTTDTQYF. The CDR3 nucleotides read TGCGCCAGCAGCCGCGGACTAACCACAGATACGCAGTATTTT. This chain links TRBV4-3 with TRBJ2-3; a weak D match, TRBD2 (6 bases). CDR1 is LGHNA, CDR2 YSLEER, per germline. This CDR3 has 14 residues. V shed 4 bases and J shed 2 bases, with 10 bases lying between them.

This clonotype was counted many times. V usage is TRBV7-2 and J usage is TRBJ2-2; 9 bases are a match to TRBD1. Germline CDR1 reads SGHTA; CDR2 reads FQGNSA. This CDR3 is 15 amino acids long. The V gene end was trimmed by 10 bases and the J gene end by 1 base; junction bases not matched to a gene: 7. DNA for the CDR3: TGTGCCACAAAGGGGACAGGGCGGAACACCGGGGAGCTGTTTTTT. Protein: CATKGTGRNTGELFF.